This is a list of T cell receptor beta chains from one sample in a study of blood T cell repertoires in COVID-19. Only in-frame clones appear in the TCRdb table, and some are missing; sequencing was by immunoSEQ multiplex PCR. Of about 140,000 clones in the sample, approximately 88% were seen once. The specimen was peripheral blood. The source of these receptors is a woman between 45 and 60 years old with acute or convalescent COVID-19. Both conserved end residues are part of each CDR3. D genes are given only for firm matches. Clone size is shown for a subset of rows, as once, few, many or a class of expanded clone.

>16|TRBJ1-4|TRBV15|.|few
TGTGCCACCAGCAGAGACCCTCGGTCAACTAATGAAAAACTGTTTTTT
CATSRDPRSTNEKLFF
>14|TRBJ2-1|TRBV4-1|.|.
TGCGCCAGCAGCCAGTCGACAGGCCCCAATGAGCAGTTCTTC
CASSQSTGPNEQFF
>15|TRBJ1-2|TRBV2|.|.
TGTGCCAGCAGTGAAATAGGCAGGGCTAACTATGGCTACACCTTC
CASSEIGRANYGYTF
>17|TRBJ1-3|TRBV28|.|.
TGTGCCAGCAGTTTATATCCGACAACTTTCTCTGGAAACACCATATATTTT
CASSLYPTTFSGNTIYF
>14|TRBJ2-3|TRBV9|.|.
TGTGCCAGCAGCCCGTGGGCCGGCACAGATACGCAGTATTTT
CASSPWAGTDTQYF
>18|TRBJ1-5|TRBV2|.|.
TGTGCCAGCAGTGAAGATCCGGGACACGTAATTAGCAATCAGCCCCAGCATTTT
CASSEDPGHVISNQPQHF
>17|TRBJ2-5|TRBV9|TRBD1|few
TGTGCCAGCAGCGTAGTCCCGGGACAGGGCTGGGGAGAGACCCAGTACTTC
CASSVVPGQGWGETQYF
>16|TRBJ1-3|TRBV28|.|.
TGTGCCAGCAGCCCCCAGGGCAGTCCCTCTGGAAACACCATATATTTT
CASSPQGSPSGNTIYF
>15|TRBJ2-5|TRBV7-9|TRBD1|.
TGTGCCAGCAGCTTAGGGGACAGGCAAAAAGAGACCCAGTACTTC
CASSLGDRQKETQYF
>14|TRBJ1-1|TRBV5-1|.|.
TGCGCCAGCAGCTTGGTCCGTCAGGGCACTGAAGCTTTCTTT
CASSLVRQGTEAFF
>14|TRBJ1-1|TRBV25-1|.|.
TGTGCCAGCAGTGGGACAGAGAAGAACACTGAAGCTTTCTTT
CASSGTEKNTEAFF
>12|TRBJ1-2|TRBV7-9|TRBD1|.
TGTGCCAGCAGCTTTGACAGGGGTGGCTACACCTTC
CASSFDRGGYTF
>12|TRBJ1-1|TRBV3-1/TRBV3-2|.|once
TGTGCCAGCAGCCTTCGACGGGGTGAAGCTTTCTTT
CASSLRRGEAFF
>16|TRBJ2-1|TRBV6-5|TRBD1|.
TGTGCCAGCAGTTACCCCGGGACAGGGGCGGTCAATGAGCAGTTCTTC
CASSYPGTGAVNEQFF
>17|TRBJ2-1|TRBV5-8|TRBD1|.
TGTGCCAGCAGCGGTGCACCGGGACAGGGGACCTACAATGAGCAGTTCTTC
CASSGAPGQGTYNEQFF
>15|TRBJ2-7|TRBV5-1|.|.
TGCGCCAGCAGCTTGGAAGGTCTGGGAGGCTACGAGCAGTACTTC
CASSLEGLGGYEQYF
>13|TRBJ1-2|TRBV21-1|.|.
TGTGCCAGCAGCGACCCCAGAGGGTATGGCTACACCTTC
CASSDPRGYGYTF
>15|TRBJ2-7|TRBV27|TRBD2|.
TGTGCCAGCAGTCCATGGACTAGCGGGATCTACGAGCAGTACTTC
CASSPWTSGIYEQYF
>15|TRBJ1-2|TRBV9|TRBD1|.
TGTGCCAGCAGCGTGGGGACAGGGTTTGACTATGGCTACACCTTC
CASSVGTGFDYGYTF
>15|TRBJ2-3|TRBV9|.|.
TGTGCCAGCAGCGTTTCCGGGCGCAGGGCAGATACGCAGTATTTT
CASSVSGRRADTQYF
>14|TRBJ2-7|TRBV3-1/TRBV3-2|.|.
TGTGCCAGCAGCTACCGGGACTTGTCCTACGAGCAGTACTTC
CASSYRDLSYEQYF
>16|TRBJ1-5|TRBV5-6|TRBD1|.
TGTGCCAGCAGCCTGAGTGACAGGGCAAGGGGTCAGCCCCAGCATTTT
CASSLSDRARGQPQHF
>15|TRBJ1-2|TRBV18|TRBD1|.
TGTGCCAGCTCAGCTACCGGGACAGGGGGCCGCGGCTACACCTTC
CASSATGTGGRGYTF
>14|TRBJ1-5|TRBV29-1|.|.
TGCAGCGTTGGCTCGGGGTACGGCAATCAGCCCCAGCATTTT
CSVGSGYGNQPQHF
>13|TRBJ1-2|TRBV6-5|.|.
TGTGCCAGCAGCGGAGGGTTAAGTTATGGCTACACCTTC
CASSGGLSYGYTF
>14|TRBJ2-7|TRBV4-1|TRBD2|.
TGCGCCAGCAGCTTGGGGGGGGGTGTAAACGAGCAGTACTTC
CASSLGGGVNEQYF
>15|TRBJ2-7|TRBV7-9|TRBD2|.
TGTGCCAGCACCAATAGCGGGGGGAGCTCCTACGAGCAGTACTTC
CASTNSGGSSYEQYF
>15|TRBJ2-2|TRBV18|TRBD1|.
TGTGCCAGCTCCCAGGGACAGGTTAACACCGGGGAGCTGTTTTTT
CASSQGQVNTGELFF
>14|TRBJ1-1|TRBV3-1/TRBV3-2|.|.
TGTGCCAGCAGCCAAGAGTTAGCTAACACTGAAGCTTTCTTT
CASSQELANTEAFF
>14|TRBJ2-2|TRBV6-5|TRBD2|.
TGTGCCAGCGGACGGGAGGTTATCGCCGGGGAGCTGTTTTTT
CASGREVIAGELFF
>17|TRBJ2-3|TRBV9|TRBD2|.
TGTGCCAGCAGCGCCGGGACTAGCGGGGGGGGCACAGATACGCAGTATTTT
CASSAGTSGGGTDTQYF
>15|TRBJ2-7|TRBV18|TRBD2|.
TGTGCCAGCTCACCAGCGGGGGGATCCTTTAACGAGCAGTACTTC
CASSPAGGSFNEQYF
>12|TRBJ1-1|TRBV12-3/TRBV12-4|.|.
TGTGCCAGCAGTTTAGTTCTAGCCGAAGCTTTCTTT
CASSLVLAEAFF
>14|TRBJ2-3|TRBV7-9|.|.
TGTGCCAGCAGCGACAGATATGAGGCGAATACGCAGTATTTT
CASSDRYEANTQYF
>17|TRBJ1-3|TRBV5-1|TRBD1|.
TGCGCCAGCAGCTTGGCCCAGTCGGACAGGGCTGGAAACACCATATATTTT
CASSLAQSDRAGNTIYF
>19|TRBJ1-5|TRBV19|.|.
TGTGCCAGTAGTATCCCCCCCAGGTCGGGGAGGGGGGGCAATCAGCCCCAGCATTTT
CASSIPPRSGRGGNQPQHF
>12|TRBJ2-7|TRBV6-5|.|.
TGTGCCAGCAGCCCGGTGGAGGCCGAGCAGTACTTC
CASSPVEAEQYF
>17|TRBJ1-5|TRBV28|.|.
TGTGCCAGCAGCGCCTCTCAGGGATCGGACCTGAATCAGCCCCAGCATTTT
CASSASQGSDLNQPQHF
>14|TRBJ2-2|TRBV21-1|.|.
TGTGCCGGGGGCGGGGGACCCAACGCCGGGGAGCTGTTTTTT
CAGGGGPNAGELFF
>15|TRBJ1-3|TRBV6-5|.|.
TGTGCCAGACGCGAAATACCCGGTTCTGGAAACACCATATATTTT
CARREIPGSGNTIYF
>19|TRBJ1-1|TRBV23-1|TRBD1|.
TGCGCCAGCAGTCACCCAATCAACAGGGGGCCTGTTATGAACACTGAAGCTTTCTTT
CASSHPINRGPVMNTEAFF
>13|TRBJ2-7|TRBV9|TRBD1|.
TGTGCCAGCAGCGAGGGACAGGGCTACGAGCAGTACTTC
CASSEGQGYEQYF